Described below is a single T cell receptor (beta chain) sequence and its context. The data were produced by immunoSEQ multiplex PCR, yet TCRdb's version contains in-frame clones alone and is incomplete. The sample shows some 97,000 clones, 91% of them seen only once. This record comes from a study of PD-L1 blockade in urothelial cancer. V dropped 3 bases and J dropped 0; count of bases not matched to a gene: 10. The CDR3 loop spans 18 amino acids. Germline-derived CDR1 and CDR2 are GTSNPN and SVGIG (reference sequence). All patients carried locally advanced or metastatic urothelial carcinoma. The chain couples TRBV30 to TRBJ2-2; 10 bases are shared with TRBD2. The material was PBMCs, obtained around atezolizumab (anti-PD-L1) treatment. This sequence was found in an elderly woman with urothelial cancer. The CDR3 loop is CAWRKEASGSPNTGELFF. The CDR3 DNA reads as TGTGCCTGGAGAAAAGAGGCTAGCGGGAGCCCGAACACCGGGGAGCTGTTTTTT.